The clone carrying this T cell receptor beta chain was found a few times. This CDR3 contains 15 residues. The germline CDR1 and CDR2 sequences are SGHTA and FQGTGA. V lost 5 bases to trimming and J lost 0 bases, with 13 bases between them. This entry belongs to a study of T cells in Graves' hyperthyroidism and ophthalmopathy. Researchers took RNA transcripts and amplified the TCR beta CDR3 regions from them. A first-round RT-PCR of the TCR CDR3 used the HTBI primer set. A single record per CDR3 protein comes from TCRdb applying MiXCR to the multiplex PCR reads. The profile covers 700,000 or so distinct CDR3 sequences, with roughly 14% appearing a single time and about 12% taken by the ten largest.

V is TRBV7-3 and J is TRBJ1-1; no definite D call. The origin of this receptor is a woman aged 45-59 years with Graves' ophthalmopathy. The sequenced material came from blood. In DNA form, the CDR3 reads TGTGCCAGCAGCCCCGGAAGTTATTTGAACACTGAAGCTTTCTTT. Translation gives CASSPGSYLNTEAFF.